Listed below are T cell receptor beta chains from one sample, sequenced in a study of cytomegalovirus exposure and HLA in healthy donors. TCRdb's table, derived via immunoSEQ multiplex PCR, lists solely in-frame clones and lacks some. The repertoire holds 250,000 to 350,000 clones, around 86% seen once, with less than 4% in the top ten. Sequences were obtained from PBMCs. The receptors originated from a man aged 35 to 55 in good health and CMV-seropositive. CDR3s include the opening cysteine and the closing phenylalanine or tryptophan. The D gene is left open where the match is weak. Expanded clones are given a class, and other clones once, few, many or no size at all.

V	D	J	size	DNA	CDR3
TRBV9	TRBD2	TRBJ2-7	NA	TGTGCCAGCAGCGTAGTCCCGGGAGGCCCCGAGCAGTACTTC	CASSVVPGGPEQYF
TRBV18	TRBD1	TRBJ2-7	NA	TGTGCCAGCTCCCCCCAGGGGGTGTACGAGCAGTACTTC	CASSPQGVYEQYF
TRBV5-1	NA	TRBJ2-5	NA	TGCGCCAGCAGCTTGGGGAGAGCTGAGACCCAGTACTTC	CASSLGRAETQYF
TRBV7-9	NA	TRBJ1-1	NA	TGTGCCAGCAGCTTAGAGAGGGACACTGAAGCTTTCTTT	CASSLERDTEAFF
TRBV2	TRBD1	TRBJ1-1	few	TGTGCCAGCAGCGTTTCGGACAGGGGGACGGACACTGAAGCTTTCTTT	CASSVSDRGTDTEAFF
TRBV5-4	NA	TRBJ2-3	NA	TGTGCCAGCAGCACCGGGGTGTCAACGCAGTATTTT	CASSTGVSTQYF
TRBV7-9	TRBD2	TRBJ2-1	NA	TGTGCCAGCAGCCGGTCTCCAATAGCGGGACAAAGAATCTACAATGAGCAGTTCTTC	CASSRSPIAGQRIYNEQFF
TRBV27	NA	TRBJ2-7	NA	TGTGCCAGCAGTTTATCGCGACAGCTCGAGCAGTACTTC	CASSLSRQLEQYF
TRBV27	NA	TRBJ2-1	NA	TGTGCCAGCAGTCTCCAGAACAACTACAATGAGCAGTTCTTC	CASSLQNNYNEQFF
TRBV11-2	NA	TRBJ2-6	NA	TGTGCCAGCAGCCCTCTGCCAGGGGGGACTGGGGCCAACGTCCTGACTTTC	CASSPLPGGTGANVLTF
TRBV30	TRBD1	TRBJ2-1	NA	TGTGCCTGGCAGGCCGCCGGGACAGGGAACAATGAGCAGTTCTTC	CAWQAAGTGNNEQFF
TRBV27	NA	TRBJ2-7	NA	TGTGCCAGCAGTTTATCGCGGGGCCGGAGCGAGCAGTACTTC	CASSLSRGRSEQYF
TRBV19	TRBD2	TRBJ2-7	NA	TGTGCCAGTAGTAACAGCGGGAGGGCCTACGAGCAGTACTTC	CASSNSGRAYEQYF
TRBV11-2	TRBD1	TRBJ1-4	NA	TGTGCCAGCAGCTTCGGGAGGGGGCGGGAAAAACTGTTTTTT	CASSFGRGREKLFF
TRBV6-1	TRBD1	TRBJ2-7	NA	TGTGCCAGCATTACAGACAGGGTATTGTACGAGCAGTACTTC	CASITDRVLYEQYF
TRBV10-3	TRBD2	TRBJ2-7	NA	TGTGCCATCAGTTCCCTTAGCGGGAGAAACCCCTACGAGCAGTACTTC	CAISSLSGRNPYEQYF
TRBV19	TRBD2	TRBJ2-7	NA	TGTGCTTCGTTAGCGGGAGGCGGCGAGCAGTACTTC	CASLAGGGEQYF